The 26 T cell receptor beta chains below come from one sample, sequenced in a study of post-analysis software for immune sequencing data. Study-level findings and limits: Five or six TRBV segments, including TRBV5-6, TRBV5-1 and TRBV20-1, were more frequent in patients than controls.

Unique molecular identifiers were built into the TCR beta cDNA libraries. TCRdb fed the PCR reads into MiXCR, producing one record per CDR3 protein. The sample holds around 260,000 distinct CDR3 sequences, 36% seen once. For these receptors, no antigen is known. The source material was blood. These receptor sequences come from a girl between 10 and 17 years old with multiple sclerosis.

In nucleotides, the CDR3 is TGTGCCAGCAGCCCCGGACCAGTCAATGAGCAGTTCTTC. Amino acid sequence: CASSPGPVNEQFF. This chain joins TRBV7-2 and TRBJ2-1, with D hard to call. Germline CDR1 SGHTA, CDR2 FQGNSA. This CDR3 has 13 amino acids. The germline V and J ends were trimmed by 5 bases and 6 bases, with 11 bases remaining between them.

This clonotype was detected many times. The genes are TRBV11-1 and TRBJ2-3; maybe TRBD2 (5 bases). The CDR3 has 21 residues. Germline V gives CDR1 SGHAT, CDR2 FQDESV (reference sequence). V shed 5 bases and J shed 5 bases, with 35 bases lying between them. CDR3 nucleotide sequence: TGTGCCAGCAGCCATCCCCCAATATGGAGCGGCCCGAAGTTCATGGGAGATACGCAGTATTTT. Amino acids: CASSHPPIWSGPKFMGDTQYF.

V gene TRBV7-3 combines with J gene TRBJ2-5; no clear D. V dropped 5 bases and J dropped 8 bases, with 3 bases sitting between them. This CDR3 has 9 residues. CDR1 and CDR2 from the germline V gene are SGHTA and FQGTGA. The CDR3 bases are TGTGCCAGCAGCGAAACCCAGTACTTC. It yields the protein CASSETQYF. Combining the CDR3 with reference TRBV7-3 and TRBJ2-5 gives the whole variable domain GAGVSQTPSNKVTEKGKYVELRCDPISGHTALYWYRQSLGQGPEFLIYFQGTGAADDSGLPNDRFFAVRPEGSVSTLKIQRTERGDSAVYLCASSETQYFGPGTRLLVL.

At least ten counts were recorded for this clonotype. V usage is TRBV7-3 and J usage is TRBJ2-1; unclear D gene. Germline V lookup: CDR1 SGHTA, CDR2 FQGTGA. The CDR3 spans 18 residues. V lost 1 base and J lost 0, with 16 bases in between. The CDR3 DNA reads as TGTGCCAGCAGCTTAATCCCCCCCGGTCTAGGCTCCTACAATGAGCAGTTCTTC. This translates into CASSLIPPGLGSYNEQFF.

With respect to this clonotype: One end of the junction fails to match germline, which may point to a read error. The V and J genes are TRBV14 and TRBJ1-2; no reliable D call. CDR3 length equals 17 residues. CDR1 is SGHDN, CDR2 FVKESK, per germline. The CDR3 DNA reads as TGTGCCAGCAGCCAAGCCAGACGGCCTTCCCTTAACTGTGGCTACACCTTC. Its protein is CASSQARRPSLNCGYTF.

This clonotype has ten or more counts. Here the CDR3 DNA reads TGTGCCAGCAGTTTGAACAAGGGGCAAGAGACCCAGTACTTC. This sequence encodes CASSLNKGQETQYF. This rearrangement joins TRBV12-3 or TRBV12-4 to TRBJ2-5; weak D call: TRBD1 (5 bases). CDR3 size: 14 residues. V was shortened by 3 bases and J by 2 bases, with 10 bases between the two germline ends.

This clonotype was counted ten times or more. The CDR3 nucleotides read TGTGCCACCAGCAGGGGCTACAATGAGCAGTTCTTC. Translating gives CATSRGYNEQFF. The chain recombines TRBV15 with TRBJ2-1, with no clear D. Germline-derived CDR1 and CDR2 are LNHNV and YYDKDF (reference sequence). The CDR3 sequence is 12 residues long. V dropped 3 bases and J dropped 3 bases, with 3 bases sitting between them.

This clonotype came up many times. The chain joins TRBV6-1 to TRBJ1-6; no clear D gene. The CDR3 spans 12 residues. CDR1 is MNHNS, CDR2 SASEGT, per germline. V was clipped by 6 bases and J by 8 bases, with 8 bases between them. CDR3 nucleotide sequence: TGTGCCAGCAGCGCCGGGTATTCACCCCTCCACTTT. Its protein product is CASSAGYSPLHF.

This clonotype has a count of ten or more. The chain joins TRBV20-1 to TRBJ2-1, with 11 bases aligning to TRBD2. Germline trimming cut 5 bases from V and 2 bases from J; bases unmatched to any gene: 2. The CDR3 covers 14 residues. Germline V gene data show CDR1 as DFQATT and CDR2 as SNEGSKA (reference sequence). The CDR3 here is CSARGLAAYNEQFF. For the CDR3, the DNA is TGCAGTGCTCGGGGACTAGCGGCCTACAATGAGCAGTTCTTC.

The chain carries TRBV7-9 and TRBJ1-1; D is undetermined. This CDR3 is 12 amino acids long. Germline CDR1 SEHNR, CDR2 FQNEAQ (reference sequence). The V and J ends lost 4 bases and 4 bases respectively, with 7 bases between them. CDR3 residues: CASSSAVTEAFF. CDR3 coding DNA: TGTGCCAGCAGCTCCGCCGTCACTGAAGCTTTCTTT.

The chain employs TRBV20-1 and TRBJ2-5; 7 nucleotides agree with TRBD2. Trimming took 3 bases from V and 11 from J; bases not matched to a gene: 15. This CDR3 is built from 14 residues. The germline gives CDR1 DFQATT, CDR2 SNEGSKA (reference sequence). CDR3 in DNA: TGCAGTGCTAGTCCCGGCGGGAGTGGTAACAAGCAGTACTTC. It specifies CSASPGGSGNKQYF.

This clonotype was seen ten or more times. The chain uses TRBV28 and TRBJ1-5; D gene ambiguous. V was cut by 6 bases and J by 0 bases, with 3 bases left in between. Germline V CDR1 and CDR2: MDHEN, SYDVKM. CDR3 length: 12 residues. CDR3 region: CASSYSNQPQHF. The CDR3 coding sequence is TGTGCCAGCAGCTATAGCAATCAGCCCCAGCATTTT.

There are many counts of this clonotype. V is TRBV28 and J is TRBJ2-7, with D perhaps TRBD2 (5 bases). V was cut by 6 bases and J by 8 bases, with 17 bases left in between. Germline V lookup: CDR1 MDHEN, CDR2 SYDVKM. CDR3 length equals 13 residues. CDR3 coding DNA: TGTGCCAGCAGGCCCCGGGGTTTCGGCAAGCAGTACTTC. Its protein product is CASRPRGFGKQYF.

By share of the sample, this clonotype is medium-sized. This chain links TRBV20-1 with TRBJ2-5; D gene unclear. This CDR3 comprises 11 residues. Germline V gene data show CDR1 as DFQATT and CDR2 as SNEGSKA (reference sequence). Trimming took off 6 bases at V and 12 bases at J, with 17 bases between the two ends. The CDR3 loop is CSAMSPGQEYF. In nucleotides, the CDR3 is TGCAGTGCGATGAGTCCAGGCCAAGAGTACTTC.

In its sample, this clonotype was seen once. One end of the junction does not line up with germline, which may come from a read error. The chain combines TRBV20-1 with TRBJ2-5; TRBD1 aligns across 9 bases. Germline CDR1 is DFQATT and CDR2 is SNEGSKA (reference sequence). This CDR3 has 13 amino acids. The CDR3 coding sequence is TGCAGTGCGGCCACAGGGGGCGAAGAGACCCCGTACTTC. It yields the protein CSAATGGEETPYF.

This clonotype has just a few counts. This sequence joins TRBV5-4 and TRBJ1-1; the match to TRBD1 covers 9 bases. The CDR3 is 16 residues long. V lost 4 bases to trimming and J lost 5 bases; unmatched junction nucleotides: 12. CDR1 SGHNT and CDR2 YYREEE come from the germline V gene (reference sequence). CDR3 sequence (DNA): TGTGCCAGCAGCCCCCGTTCGGGACAGGGTGTTACTGAAGCTTTCTTT. Translation: CASSPRSGQGVTEAFF.

V usage is TRBV7-2 and J usage is TRBJ2-5; D is ambiguous. V lost 2 bases to trimming and J lost 2 bases, with 12 bases between them. Germline CDR1 and CDR2: SGHTA and FQGNSA. There are 15 residues in the CDR3. CDR3 in amino acids: CASSLYSSRQETQYF. CDR3 nucleotide sequence: TGTGCCAGCAGCTTATACTCAAGCAGACAAGAGACCCAGTACTTC.

A few counts support this clonotype. Possible read error: a much larger clone is one base away. This chain uses TRBV5-5 with TRBJ1-5; D is possibly TRBD1 (6 bases). V gave up 0 bases and J gave up 3 bases, with 10 bases separating them. This CDR3 is 15 amino acids long. Germline V gene sequence: CDR1 SGHKS, CDR2 YYEKEE (reference sequence). DNA of the CDR3: TGTGCCAGCAGCTTGGGACAGGATAACAATCAGCCCCAGCATTTT. It yields the protein CASSLGQDNNQPQHF. The full variable domain, in which reference TRBV5-5 and TRBJ1-5 provide the parts outside the CDR3, is DAGVTQSPTHLIKTRGQQVTLRCSPISGHKSVSWYQQVLGQGPQFIFQYYEKEERGRGNFPDRFSARQFPNYSSELNVNALLLGDSALYLCASSLGQDNNQPQHFGDGTRLSIL.

This clonotype was recorded at least ten times. CDR3 sequence (DNA): TGTGCCAGCAGCTCAGGACAGCACTGGATGAACACTGAAGCTTTCTTT. It encodes CASSSGQHWMNTEAFF. The V gene is TRBV7-9, the J gene TRBJ1-1; possible D gene TRBD1, 6 bases. CDR3 size: 16 residues. Between the trimmed V and J ends, which lost 4 bases and 0 bases, there was a span of 15 bases. Germline lookup yields CDR1 SEHNR and CDR2 FQNEAQ (reference sequence). Based on the CDR3 plus reference TRBV7-9 and TRBJ1-1, the full variable domain is DTGVSQNPRHKITKRGQNVTFRCDPISEHNRLYWYRQTLGQGPEFLTYFQNEAQLEKSRLLSDRFSAERPKGSFSTLEIQRTEQGDSAMYLCASSSGQHWMNTEAFFGQGTRLTVV.

In its sample, this clonotype was seen a few times. This chain links TRBV28 with TRBJ1-5; weak D call: TRBD1 (6 bases). V lost 2 bases and J 4 bases, leaving 15 bases between the germline ends. CDR1 and CDR2 from the germline V gene are MDHEN and SYDVKM. This CDR3 is built from 16 residues. The CDR3: CASSLRGLKKNQPQHF. CDR3 coding DNA: TGTGCCAGCAGTTTACGGGGGCTAAAAAAGAATCAGCCCCAGCATTTT.

Comment on this clonotype: A much larger clone sits a single nucleotide away, making a read error possible. The V and J genes are TRBV6-6 and TRBJ2-3, with 8 bases aligning to TRBD2. This CDR3 is built from 13 residues. The V gene's germline CDR1 is MNHNY and CDR2 SVGAGI (reference sequence). CDR3 coding DNA: TGTGTCAGCCGCCCGGGGGGGGCAGATACGCAGTATTTT. Translating it yields CVSRPGGADTQYF.

This clonotype was observed a handful of times. A read error may be the cause here, since a much bigger clone is one base away. This chain's CDR3 is CASSWVGRSDTQYF. CDR3 coding DNA: TGCGCCAGCAGCTGGGTGGGCAGGTCGGATACGCAGTATTTT. The chain employs TRBV5-1 and TRBJ2-3; no firm D call. V lost 3 bases and J 6 bases, leaving 14 bases between the germline ends. The germline gives CDR1 SGHRS, CDR2 YFSETQ. The CDR3 loop spans 14 amino acids.

The sample holds many counts of this clonotype. The chain recombines TRBV7-8 with TRBJ1-6; D is ambiguous. Looked up from germline, CDR1 is SGHVS and CDR2 is FQNEAQ. V shed 0 bases and J shed 5 bases, with 11 bases lying between them. CDR3 length: 16 amino acids. CDR3 amino acids: CASSLATGGNNSPLHF. CDR3 nucleotides: TGTGCCAGCAGCTTAGCGACGGGAGGAAATAATTCACCCCTCCACTTT.

A single count supports this clonotype. This chain links TRBV12-3 or TRBV12-4 with TRBJ2-5; 7 bases align to TRBD1. The CDR3 has 16 amino acids. V dropped 3 bases and J dropped 11; count of bases not matched to a gene: 18. The CDR3 is CASSFEAGGRDNEQYF. CDR3 in DNA: TGTGCCAGCAGTTTCGAGGCAGGGGGTCGGGACAATGAGCAGTACTTC.

The chain combines TRBV5-4 with TRBJ1-2; D is possibly TRBD1 (6 bases). The CDR3 runs 15 residues. Germline V gene lookup returns CDR1 SGHNT and CDR2 YYREEE (reference sequence). V lost 4 bases, J lost 4 bases, and 17 bases lay in between. As DNA, the CDR3 is TGTGCCAGCAGCCAGACAGGAGCCTTCGGCTATGGCTACACCTTC. Its protein is CASSQTGAFGYGYTF.

The chain carries TRBV29-1 and TRBJ1-2; 7 bases match TRBD1. The CDR3 extends over 15 amino acids. Trimming removed 3 bases from V and 6 bases from J; junction bases left unmatched: 13. From germline, CDR1 is SQVTM and CDR2 ANQGSEA. The CDR3 spells CSVEPAGGWRDGYTF. In nucleotides, the CDR3 is TGCAGCGTTGAGCCGGCAGGGGGATGGCGGGATGGCTACACCTTC.